The 14 T cell receptor beta chains presented below share a single source sample, sequenced in a study of identifying expanded T cells in peripheral blood. Libraries were prepared by immunoSEQ multiplex PCR; TCRdb keeps only in-frame clonotypes and omits some of them. The sample contains some 81,000 clones, around four fifths of which appear only once. The source material was blood. The source of these receptors is a person aged 18 to 75 in good health.

This clone was detected only a few times. The chain links TRBV7-3 to TRBJ2-2, with 7 bases that match TRBD2. The germline CDR1 and CDR2 sequences are SGHTA and FQGTGA. The CDR3 covers 16 residues. V shed 1 base and J 5 bases; nucleotides not matched to a gene: 7. CDR3 DNA: TGTGCCAGCAGCTTAAATGGCGGGAGCGGGACCGGGGAGCTGTTTTTT. Protein product: CASSLNGGSGTGELFF. Filled out from reference TRBV7-3 and TRBJ2-2, the complete variable domain reads GAGVSQTPSNKVTEKGKYVELRCDPISGHTALYWYRQSLGQGPEFLIYFQGTGAADDSGLPNDRFFAVRPEGSVSTLKIQRTERGDSAVYLCASSLNGGSGTGELFFGEGSRLTVL.

V is TRBV5-1 and J is TRBJ2-7; D not resolved. The germline V gene encodes CDR1 SGHRS and CDR2 YFSETQ. CDR3 size: 15 residues. The V and J ends lost 0 bases and 2 bases respectively, with 12 bases between them. The CDR3 DNA sequence: TGCGCCAGCAGCTTGGGAGACATTTTTACCTACGAGCAGTACTTC. Protein: CASSLGDIFTYEQYF. The full variable domain, completed using reference TRBV5-1 and TRBJ2-7, is KAGVTQTPRYLIKTRGQQVTLSCSPISGHRSVSWYQQTPGQGLQFLFEYFSETQRNKGNFPGRFSGRQFSNSRSEMNVSTLELGDSALYLCASSLGDIFTYEQYFGPGTRLTVT.

The chain recombines TRBV9 with TRBJ2-1; no clear D. Germline CDR1 and CDR2: SGDLS and YYNGEE. Trimming removed 3 bases from V and 1 base from J, with 11 bases in between. This CDR3 has 15 residues. CDR3 in DNA: TGTGCCAGCAGCGAATCGGGCTTTTCCTACAATGAGCAGTTCTTC. Amino acids: CASSESGFSYNEQFF.

The chain employs TRBV5-1 and TRBJ2-2, with D uncertain. Trimming cost V 6 bases and J 3 bases, with 12 bases left between them. Germline CDR1 reads SGHRS; CDR2 reads YFSETQ. This CDR3 is built from 14 residues. This CDR3 is CASNREPHTGELFF. CDR3 in DNA: TGCGCCAGCAACCGAGAACCCCACACCGGGGAGCTGTTTTTT.

The chain employs TRBV28 and TRBJ2-2; D may be TRBD2 (6 bases). V was cut by 2 bases and J by 4 bases, with 11 bases left in between. Germline V gene sequence: CDR1 MDHEN, CDR2 SYDVKM. CDR3 size: 15 residues. CDR3 protein: CASSLRLGGTGELFF. CDR3 nucleotides: TGTGCCAGCAGTTTAAGATTGGGAGGCACCGGGGAGCTGTTTTTT. Based on the CDR3 plus reference TRBV28 and TRBJ2-2, the full variable domain is DVKVTQSSRYLVKRTGEKVFLECVQDMDHENMFWYRQDPGLGLRLIYFSYDVKMKEKGDIPEGYSVSREKKERFSLILESASTNQTSMYLCASSLRLGGTGELFFGEGSRLTVL.

The chain joins TRBV28 to TRBJ2-1, with TRBD2 as a possible D gene (5 bases). CDR1 and CDR2 (germline): MDHEN, SYDVKM. This CDR3 has 15 amino acids. V shed 4 bases and J shed 2 bases, with 12 bases lying between them. CDR3 residues: CASSSSPGTYNEQFF. CDR3 nucleotide sequence: TGTGCCAGCAGTTCAAGTCCGGGAACCTACAATGAGCAGTTCTTC.

The chain couples TRBV15 to TRBJ2-3, with no clear D. Germline V gene lookup returns CDR1 LNHNV and CDR2 YYDKDF (reference sequence). The CDR3 covers 19 residues. V was pared by 1 base and J by 5 bases, with 25 bases between. As DNA, the CDR3 is TGTGCCACCAGCAGAGTCCTTGCGGCCAACCAGAGATATGAAGATACGCAGTATTTT. It specifies CATSRVLAANQRYEDTQYF.

The chain is built from TRBV5-4 and TRBJ2-3; D is perhaps TRBD2 (6 bases). CDR1 and CDR2 from the germline V gene are SGHNT and YYREEE (reference sequence). V was trimmed by 1 base and J by 6 bases, leaving 9 bases between them. The CDR3 is made up of 13 amino acids. CDR3 loop: CASSLTSGDTQYF. CDR3 coding DNA: TGTGCCAGCAGCTTGACGAGCGGGGATACGCAGTATTTT.

This clone was observed once. The V call is TRBV19, the J call TRBJ1-2; no clear D gene. V was pared by 7 bases and J by 4 bases, with 19 bases between. CDR1 and CDR2 from the germline V gene are LNHDA and SQIVND (reference sequence). This CDR3 has 15 residues. The CDR3 region is CASTSGSYNGYGYTF. As DNA, the CDR3 is TGTGCCAGTACCTCCGGGTCCTACAACGGCTATGGCTACACCTTC.

The chain combines TRBV5-4 with TRBJ2-5; TRBD1 matches 11 bases. CDR1 is SGHNT, CDR2 YYREEE, per germline (reference sequence). V lost 4 bases, J lost 4 bases, and 3 bases stayed unmatched. The CDR3 is 14 amino acids. CDR3 coding DNA: TGTGCCAGCAGCGCGGACAGGGGGCGAGAGACCCAGTACTTC. Translation gives CASSADRGRETQYF. Drawing the rest from reference TRBV5-4 and TRBJ2-5, the complete variable domain is ETGVTQSPTHLIKTRGQQVTLRCSSQSGHNTVSWYQQALGQGPQFIFQYYREEENGRGNFPPRFSGLQFPNYSSELNVNALELDDSALYLCASSADRGRETQYFGPGTRLLVL.

This clone came up once. The rearrangement joins TRBV18 to TRBJ2-7, with D possibly matching TRBD1 (5 bases). CDR3 length: 14 amino acids. Germline CDR1 KGHSH, CDR2 LQKENI. V dropped 3 bases and J dropped 1 base, with 10 bases sitting between them. CDR3 region: CASSPHKGSYEQYF. As DNA, the CDR3 is TGTGCCAGCTCACCGCATAAGGGGTCCTACGAGCAGTACTTC.

The rearrangement links TRBV11-1 to TRBJ1-5; no definite D call. Germline V gene sequence: CDR1 SGHAT, CDR2 FQDESV (reference sequence). With 1 base removed from V and 3 bases from J, the gap between germline ends came to 4 bases. The CDR3 is 13 amino acids. The CDR3 nucleotides are TGTGCCAGCAGCTTAGAGCTCAATCAGCCCCAGCATTTT. It is translated as CASSLELNQPQHF.

The V call is TRBV6-6, the J call TRBJ2-2; the D is unclear. Germline CDR1 reads MNHNY; CDR2 reads SVGAGI (reference sequence). The CDR3 extends over 15 amino acids. Deletions cut 5 bases from V and 3 bases from J, with 13 bases between. CDR3 residues: CASSMRKSDTGELFF. CDR3 sequence (DNA): TGTGCCAGCAGTATGCGAAAGTCCGACACCGGGGAGCTGTTTTTT.

This sequence joins TRBV30 and TRBJ1-2; D is unclear. Germline V gene data show CDR1 as GTSNPN and CDR2 as SVGIG (reference sequence). V lost 0 bases and J 2 bases, leaving 7 bases between the germline ends. This CDR3 is built from 13 residues. The CDR3 DNA sequence: TGTGCCTGGAGTGTAACAGAGAACTATGGCTACACCTTC. It translates to CAWSVTENYGYTF.